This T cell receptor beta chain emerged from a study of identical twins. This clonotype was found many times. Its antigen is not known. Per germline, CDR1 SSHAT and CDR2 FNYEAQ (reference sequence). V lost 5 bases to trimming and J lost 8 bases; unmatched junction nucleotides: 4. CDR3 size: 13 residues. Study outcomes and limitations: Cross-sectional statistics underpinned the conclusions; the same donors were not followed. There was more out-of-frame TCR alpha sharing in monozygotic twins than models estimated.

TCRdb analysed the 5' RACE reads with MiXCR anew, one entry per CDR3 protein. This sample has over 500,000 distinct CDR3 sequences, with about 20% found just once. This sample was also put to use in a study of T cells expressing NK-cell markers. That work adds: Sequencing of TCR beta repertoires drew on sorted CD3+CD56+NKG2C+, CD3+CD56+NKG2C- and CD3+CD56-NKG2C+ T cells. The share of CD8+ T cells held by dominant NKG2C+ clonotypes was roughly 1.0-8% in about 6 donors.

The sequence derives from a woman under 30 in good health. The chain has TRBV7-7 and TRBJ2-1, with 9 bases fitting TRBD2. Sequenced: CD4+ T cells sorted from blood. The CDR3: CASSLLAGDEQFF. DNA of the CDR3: TGTGCCAGCAGCCTTTTAGCGGGAGATGAGCAGTTCTTC.